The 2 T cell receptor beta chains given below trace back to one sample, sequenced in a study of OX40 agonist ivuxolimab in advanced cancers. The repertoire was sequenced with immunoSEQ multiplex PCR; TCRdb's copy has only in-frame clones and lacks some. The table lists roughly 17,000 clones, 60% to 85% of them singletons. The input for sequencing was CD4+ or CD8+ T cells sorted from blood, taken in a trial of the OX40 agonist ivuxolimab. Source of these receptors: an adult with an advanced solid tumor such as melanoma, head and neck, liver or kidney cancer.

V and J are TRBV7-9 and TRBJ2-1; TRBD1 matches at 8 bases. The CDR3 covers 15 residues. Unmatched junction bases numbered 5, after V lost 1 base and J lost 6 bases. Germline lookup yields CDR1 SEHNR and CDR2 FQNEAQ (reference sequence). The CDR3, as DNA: TGTGCCAGCAGCTTAGTGCAGGGGGCGATCAATGAGCAGTTCTTC. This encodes CASSLVQGAINEQFF.

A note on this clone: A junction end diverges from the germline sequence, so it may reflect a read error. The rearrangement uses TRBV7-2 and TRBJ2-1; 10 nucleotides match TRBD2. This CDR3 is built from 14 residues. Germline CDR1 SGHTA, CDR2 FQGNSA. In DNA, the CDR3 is TGTGCCAGCAGCCTAGCGGGAGCCTACAATGAGCAGTTCTTC. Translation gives CASSLAGAYNEQFF. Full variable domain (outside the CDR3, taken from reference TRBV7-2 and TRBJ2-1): GAGVSQSPSNKVTEKGKDVELRCDPISGHTALYWYRQSLGQGLEFLIYFQGNSAPDKSGLPSDRFSAERTGGSVSTLTIQRTQQEDSAVYLCASSLAGAYNEQFFGPGTRLTVL.